The source of this TCR beta chain is a study of control samples from healthy donors and cancer patients. TCRdb's copy holds only in-frame clones and misses some; the assay was immunoSEQ multiplex PCR. This sample has more than 85,000 clones, with roughly 90% found just once. The clonotype originates from a woman in her forties or fifties in good health. Sequencing was done on a sample of blood.

The DNA for the CDR3 is TGCGCCAGCAGCCCCTCCGGGACAGGGTGGGTCCTGACTTTC. Its protein is CASSPSGTGWVLTF. The chain joins TRBV5-1 to TRBJ2-6; 9 nucleotides align to TRBD1. Germline CDR1 and CDR2: SGHRS and YFSETQ. The CDR3 contains 14 residues. V lost 4 bases, J lost 13 bases, and 9 bases stayed unmatched.